This T cell receptor (beta chain) was sequenced for a study of regulatory T cells in long-lasting Graves disease. As to time point: persistent/refractory GD, antithyroid drugs over 5 years with positive TRAb. Following extraction of RNA from PBMCs, that RNA was used to make the TCR library. HTBI primers from iRepertoire and Arm-PCR of CDR3 regions yielded the TCR beta libraries. TCRdb used MiXCR to reprocess the multiplex PCR reads, holding one entry per CDR3 protein. The sample lists roughly 700,000 distinct CDR3 sequences, about 30% occurring once. This specimen consisted of peripheral blood mononuclear cells (PBMCs), obtained when the disease was refractory, from a patient treated with antithyroid drugs. This TCR was sampled from a female donor with Graves disease.

The CDR3 DNA is TGTGCCAGTCCCAGGCCGGGAAAAGCTTTCTTT. This sequence encodes CASPRPGKAFF. The chain employs TRBV6-1 and TRBJ1-1; no reliable D call. Trimming removed 9 bases from V and 9 bases from J, with 14 bases in between. CDR3 size: 11 residues. Germline CDR1 and CDR2: MNHNS and SASEGT.